Listed below are T cell receptor beta chains from one sample, sequenced in a study of beta chain features in type 1 diabetes. Assay: immunoSEQ multiplex PCR; the TCRdb copy retains only in-frame clones and omits some. The sample includes 60,000 to 75,000 clones, just under 50% of them seen just once. Specimen: central memory CD4+ T cells from blood. Source of these receptors: a young man with type 1 diabetes. The CDR3 runs from the conserved cysteine through the conserved F or W. A D gene is named only where the DNA matches it firmly. Clone size appears in some rows only: once, few, many, or a class for an expanded clone.

CDR3 length,J gene,V gene,clone size,D gene,CDR3 DNA,CDR3 protein
16,TRBJ2-1,TRBV5-4,few,TRBD2,TGTGCCAGCAGCGGAAGGACTAGCGGGGGGACCAATGAGCAGTTCTTC,CASSGRTSGGTNEQFF
15,TRBJ2-7,TRBV4-2,NA,TRBD1,TGTGCCAGCAGCCAAGATTCGGGACAGGGCTACGAGCAGTACTTC,CASSQDSGQGYEQYF
15,TRBJ2-5,TRBV18,once,TRBD2,TGTGCCAGCTCACCCGACTGGGAGGGCTGGGAGACCCAGTACTTC,CASSPDWEGWETQYF
16,TRBJ1-1,TRBV7-9,few,NA,TGTGCCAGCAGCCCCCGGACATCCTCTCGGAACACTGAAGCTTTCTTT,CASSPRTSSRNTEAFF
14,TRBJ1-2,TRBV23-1,few,NA,TGCGCCAGCAGTCAATCGTCAGAATTCTATGGCTACACCTTC,CASSQSSEFYGYTF
16,TRBJ2-7,TRBV15,NA,TRBD2,TGTGCCACCAGCAGCCAGGGCGGGAGTGAATCCTACGAGCAGTACTTC,CATSSQGGSESYEQYF
15,TRBJ1-6,TRBV7-9,NA,NA,TGTGCCAGCAGCTTAAATGGGGCTGGGGATTCACCCCTCCACTTT,CASSLNGAGDSPLHF
15,TRBJ1-2,TRBV19,NA,TRBD1,TGTGCCAGTAGTAGGCAACAGGGGGCCAGGCATGGCTACACCTTC,CASSRQQGARHGYTF
14,TRBJ2-7,TRBV2,NA,TRBD2,TGTGCCAGCAGTGAAGGACTAGCGGGAGCCGAGCAGTACTTC,CASSEGLAGAEQYF
15,TRBJ2-1,TRBV18,once,NA,TGTGCCAGCTCACCAGAATACCTTAAACTATTTGAGCAGTTCTTC,CASSPEYLKLFEQFF
19,TRBJ2-2,TRBV11-2,NA,TRBD2,TGTGCCAGCAGCTTAGGGGTAATTTTTGGACTAGCGGAGACCGGGGAGCTGTTTTTT,CASSLGVIFGLAETGELFF
14,TRBJ1-6,TRBV6-5,few,TRBD1,TGTGCCAGCAGTTACGACAGGGCTAATTCACCCCTCCACTTT,CASSYDRANSPLHF
14,TRBJ2-1,TRBV19,NA,TRBD2,TGTGCCAGTAGTATGGGTCTAGCAGTAGCGGGGCAGTTCTTC,CASSMGLAVAGQFF
15,TRBJ2-2,TRBV6-5,NA,NA,TGTGCCAGCAGACCCCACAGGGTCGACACCGGGGAGCTGTTTTTT,CASRPHRVDTGELFF
13,TRBJ1-5,TRBV7-2,NA,TRBD1,TGTGCCAGCAGCCAGGGACAGAATCAGCCCCAGCATTTT,CASSQGQNQPQHF
13,TRBJ2-7,TRBV5-1,NA,NA,TGCGCCAGCAGCGCGACTGGCTCCTACGAGCAGTACTTC,CASSATGSYEQYF
15,TRBJ1-5,TRBV19,NA,NA,TGTGCCAGTAGTATAATGGGGCTCGGCAATCAGCCCCAGCATTTT,CASSIMGLGNQPQHF
15,TRBJ2-1,TRBV2,few,TRBD2,TGCGCCAGCGATCGGGAGGCAGTCACCCACAATGAGCAGTTCTTC,CASDREAVTHNEQFF
13,TRBJ2-7,TRBV5-4,NA,NA,TGTGCCAGCAGCTTGCCCCACTCCTACGAGCAGTACTTC,CASSLPHSYEQYF
15,TRBJ2-1,TRBV29-1,once,TRBD1,TGCAGCGTTGCACAGACAGGGGGAGTCTACAATGAGCAGTTCTTC,CSVAQTGGVYNEQFF
13,TRBJ2-3,TRBV29-1,many,TRBD2,TGCAGCGTCAAGCGGGAGCTGACAGATACGCAGTATTTT,CSVKRELTDTQYF
19,TRBJ2-3,TRBV11-3,NA,TRBD2,TGTGCCAGCAGCTTAGACCCCCCAGTTCTAGCGGGGGTAGCAGATACGCAGTATTTT,CASSLDPPVLAGVADTQYF
15,TRBJ2-3,TRBV9,NA,TRBD2,TGTGCCAGCAGCGTAGAGATGGGAGGGCCTGATACGCAGTATTTT,CASSVEMGGPDTQYF
15,TRBJ2-6,TRBV6-6,NA,NA,TGTGCCAGCAGTTACCAGGGTTCTGGGGCCAACGTCCTGACTTTC,CASSYQGSGANVLTF